The present TCR beta chain was sequenced within a study of cytomegalovirus exposure and HLA in healthy donors. V lost 3 bases and J 4 bases, leaving 7 bases between the germline ends. Per germline, CDR1 LNHDA and CDR2 SQIVND (reference sequence). This CDR3 has 12 residues. A multiplex PCR was run with 60 Vbeta primers and 13 Jbeta primers. TCRdb's copy holds only in-frame clones and misses some; the assay was immunoSEQ multiplex PCR. The sample records around 150,000 clones, approximately 78% being singletons. The TCR comes from a male donor in good health and CMV-seronegative. The chain recombines TRBV19 with TRBJ2-7; D possibly corresponds to TRBD2 (5 bases). The sequenced material came from PBMCs. CDR3 nucleotide sequence: TGTGCCAGTAGTATGGGCGGGTACGAGCAGTACTTC. It is translated as CASSMGGYEQYF.